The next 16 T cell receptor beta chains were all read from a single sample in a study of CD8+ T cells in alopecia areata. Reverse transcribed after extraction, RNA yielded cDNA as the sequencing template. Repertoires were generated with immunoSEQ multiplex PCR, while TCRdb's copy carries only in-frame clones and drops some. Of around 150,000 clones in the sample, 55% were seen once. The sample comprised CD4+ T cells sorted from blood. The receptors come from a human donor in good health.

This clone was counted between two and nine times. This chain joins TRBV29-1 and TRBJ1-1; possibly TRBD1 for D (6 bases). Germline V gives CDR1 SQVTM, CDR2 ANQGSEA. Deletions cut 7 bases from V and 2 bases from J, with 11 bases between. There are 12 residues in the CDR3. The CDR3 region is CSAGGHNTEAFF. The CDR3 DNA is TGCAGCGCCGGGGGGCATAACACTGAAGCTTTCTTT.

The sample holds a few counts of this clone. DNA for the CDR3: TGCGCCAGCAGCCATCCCTCGGGACTCAGCTCCTACGAGCAGTACTTC. It is translated as CASSHPSGLSSYEQYF. The chain employs TRBV4-1 and TRBJ2-7; possibly TRBD2 for D (6 bases). The CDR3 totals 16 residues. V was clipped by 3 bases and J by 0 bases, with 15 bases between them. CDR1 and CDR2 (germline): MGHRA, YSYEKL.

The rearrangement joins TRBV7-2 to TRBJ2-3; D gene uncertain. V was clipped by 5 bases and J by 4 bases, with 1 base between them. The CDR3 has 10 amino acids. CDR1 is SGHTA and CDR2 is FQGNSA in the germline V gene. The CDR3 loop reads CASSPDTQYF. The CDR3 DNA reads TGTGCCAGCAGCCCAGATACGCAGTATTTT.

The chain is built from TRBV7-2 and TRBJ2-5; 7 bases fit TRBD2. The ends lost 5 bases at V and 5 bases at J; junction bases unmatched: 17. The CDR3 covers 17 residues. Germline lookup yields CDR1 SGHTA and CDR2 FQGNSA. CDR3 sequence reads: CASSASASGRWRETQYF. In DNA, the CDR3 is TGTGCCAGCAGCGCCTCGGCTAGCGGCCGGTGGAGGGAGACCCAGTACTTC.

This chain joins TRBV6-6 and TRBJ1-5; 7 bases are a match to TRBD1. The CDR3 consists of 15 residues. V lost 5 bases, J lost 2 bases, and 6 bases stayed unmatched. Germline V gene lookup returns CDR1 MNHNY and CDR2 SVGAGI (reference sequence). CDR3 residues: CASSPPGQGNQPQHF. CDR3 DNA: TGTGCCAGCAGTCCTCCCGGACAGGGCAATCAGCCCCAGCATTTT.

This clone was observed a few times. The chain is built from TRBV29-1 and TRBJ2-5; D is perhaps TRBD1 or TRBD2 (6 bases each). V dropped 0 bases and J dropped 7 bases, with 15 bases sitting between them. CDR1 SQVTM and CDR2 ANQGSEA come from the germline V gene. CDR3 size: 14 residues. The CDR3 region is CSVEDFGGLGTQYF. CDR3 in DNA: TGCAGCGTTGAAGATTTCGGGGGCTTGGGGACCCAGTACTTC.

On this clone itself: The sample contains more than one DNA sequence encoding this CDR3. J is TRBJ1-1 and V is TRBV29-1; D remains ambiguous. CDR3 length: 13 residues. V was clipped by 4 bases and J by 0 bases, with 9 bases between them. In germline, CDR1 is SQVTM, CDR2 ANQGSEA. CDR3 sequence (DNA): TGCAGCGTTGGACGCGGTCTGAACACTGAAGCTTTCTTT. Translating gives CSVGRGLNTEAFF.

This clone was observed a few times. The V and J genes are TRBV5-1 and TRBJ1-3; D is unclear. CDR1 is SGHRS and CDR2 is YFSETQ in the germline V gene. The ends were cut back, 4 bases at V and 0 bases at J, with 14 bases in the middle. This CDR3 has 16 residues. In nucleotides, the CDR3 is TGCGCCAGCAGCATCACCGGGCCTAGCTCTGGAAACACCATATATTTT. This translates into CASSITGPSSGNTIYF.

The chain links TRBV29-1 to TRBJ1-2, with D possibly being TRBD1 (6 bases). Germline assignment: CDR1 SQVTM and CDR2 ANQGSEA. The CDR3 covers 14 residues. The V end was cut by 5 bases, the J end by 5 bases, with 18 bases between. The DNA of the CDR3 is TGCAGCGTTCCATTTAGCGACAGGTCATATGGCTACACCTTC. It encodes CSVPFSDRSYGYTF.

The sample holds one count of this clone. The CDR3 is CASSEGVGGTFSYEQYF. CDR3 in DNA: TGCGCCAGCAGTGAGGGGGTCGGAGGAACCTTCTCCTACGAGCAGTACTTC. This chain uses TRBV10-2 with TRBJ2-7; weak D call: TRBD2 (5 bases). CDR1 is WSHSY, CDR2 SAAADI, per germline. This CDR3 spans 17 amino acids. V lost 2 bases, J lost 0 bases, and 17 bases lay in between.

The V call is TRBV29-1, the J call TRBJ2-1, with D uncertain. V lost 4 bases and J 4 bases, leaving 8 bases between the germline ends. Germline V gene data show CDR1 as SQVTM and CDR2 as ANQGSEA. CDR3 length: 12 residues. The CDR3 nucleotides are TGCAGCGTTGGGAGAAGTTACAATGAGCAGTTCTTC. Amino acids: CSVGRSYNEQFF.

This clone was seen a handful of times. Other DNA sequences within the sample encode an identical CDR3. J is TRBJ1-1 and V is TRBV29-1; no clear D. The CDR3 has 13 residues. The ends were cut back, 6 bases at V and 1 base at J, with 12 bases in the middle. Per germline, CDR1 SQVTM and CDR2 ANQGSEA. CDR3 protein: CSVSGGGNTEAFF. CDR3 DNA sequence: TGCAGCGTCTCCGGAGGTGGGAACACTGAAGCTTTCTTT.

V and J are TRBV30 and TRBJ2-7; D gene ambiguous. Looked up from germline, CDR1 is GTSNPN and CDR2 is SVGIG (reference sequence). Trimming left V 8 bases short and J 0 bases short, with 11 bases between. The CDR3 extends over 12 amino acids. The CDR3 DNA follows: TGTGCCACCTTAGGGCTCTCCTACGAGCAGTACTTC. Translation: CATLGLSYEQYF. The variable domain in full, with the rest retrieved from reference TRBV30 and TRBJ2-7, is SQTIHQWPATLVQPVGSPLSLECTVEGTSNPNLYWYRQAAGRGLQLLFYSVGIGQISSEVPQNLSASRPQDRQFILSSKKLLLSDSGFYLCATLGLSYEQYFGPGTRLTVT.

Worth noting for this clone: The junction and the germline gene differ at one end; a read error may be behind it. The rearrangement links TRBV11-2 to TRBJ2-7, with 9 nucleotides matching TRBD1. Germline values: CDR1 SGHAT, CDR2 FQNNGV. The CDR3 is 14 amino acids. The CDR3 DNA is TGTGCCAGCAGCCCCGGGACAGGGCCCTATGAGCAGTACTTC. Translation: CASSPGTGPYEQYF.

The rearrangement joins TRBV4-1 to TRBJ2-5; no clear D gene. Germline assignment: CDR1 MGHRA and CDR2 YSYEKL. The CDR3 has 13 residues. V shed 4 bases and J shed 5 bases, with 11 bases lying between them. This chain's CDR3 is CASSRWAAETQYF. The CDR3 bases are TGCGCCAGCAGCCGATGGGCGGCGGAGACCCAGTACTTC.

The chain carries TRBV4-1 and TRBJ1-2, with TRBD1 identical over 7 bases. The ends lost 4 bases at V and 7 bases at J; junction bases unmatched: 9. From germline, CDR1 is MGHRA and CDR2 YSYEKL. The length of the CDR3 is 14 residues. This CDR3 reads CASSPETGKVGYTF. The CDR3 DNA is TGCGCCAGCAGCCCCGAGACAGGGAAAGTTGGCTACACCTTC.